A selection of T cell receptor beta chains follows, all from one sample in a study of cytomegalovirus exposure and HLA in healthy donors. The assay was immunoSEQ multiplex PCR, and TCRdb's table has in-frame clones only and misses some. The data contain fewer than 200,000 clones, about three quarters of them seen just once; the ten biggest clones take up around 2.8%. The sequencing input was PBMCs. These receptors all come from a woman aged 40 to 55 in good health and CMV-seropositive. The CDR3 runs from the conserved cysteine through the conserved F or W. The order of the fields is clone size, V gene, D gene, CDR3 length, J gene, CDR3 DNA, CDR3 protein. D genes are given only for firm matches. Some rows mark clone size as missing; the rest say once, few, many or name a class of expanded clone.

size: -
V: TRBV29-1
D: -
length: 15
J: TRBJ2-2
DNA: TGCAGCGTAGAAGACCCCGGGGGGCGCACCGGGGAGCTGTTTTTT
CDR3: CSVEDPGGRTGELFF

size: few
V: TRBV7-9
D: TRBD1
length: 13
J: TRBJ1-6
DNA: TGTGCCAGCAGCGACAGGGTAGATTCACCCCTCCACTTT
CDR3: CASSDRVDSPLHF

size: once
V: TRBV12-5
D: TRBD1
length: 15
J: TRBJ2-1
DNA: TGTGCTAGTGCCCAGGGACAGGGTTCCTACAATGAGCAGTTCTTC
CDR3: CASAQGQGSYNEQFF

size: -
V: TRBV19
D: TRBD1
length: 17
J: TRBJ1-2
DNA: TGTGCCAGTAGTCCCAGACAGGGGGCGCGTTCCAGTGAGGGCTACACCTTC
CDR3: CASSPRQGARSSEGYTF

size: few
V: TRBV9
D: -
length: 13
J: TRBJ2-3
DNA: TGTGCCAGCAGCGTAGCCGACATAGATACGCAGTATTTT
CDR3: CASSVADIDTQYF

size: -
V: TRBV20-1
D: -
length: 11
J: TRBJ1-1
DNA: TGCAGTGCTAGAACGGGAACTGAAGCTTTCTTT
CDR3: CSARTGTEAFF

size: few
V: TRBV30
D: TRBD1
length: 16
J: TRBJ2-5
DNA: TGTGCCTGGGGTGCCGGACAGGGGACCATCCAAGAGACCCAGTACTTC
CDR3: CAWGAGQGTIQETQYF

size: -
V: TRBV7-9
D: -
length: 12
J: TRBJ1-5
DNA: TGTGCCAGCAGCGACAGTAATCAGCCCCAGCATTTT
CDR3: CASSDSNQPQHF

size: -
V: TRBV2
D: TRBD1
length: 15
J: TRBJ1-4
DNA: TGTGCCAGCAGCAAAGAGGGACAGAGTAATGAAAAACTGTTTTTT
CDR3: CASSKEGQSNEKLFF

size: -
V: TRBV6-1
D: TRBD2
length: 13
J: TRBJ2-7
DNA: TGTGCCAGCATGGCAAGCGGGAGTGACGAGCAGTACTTC
CDR3: CASMASGSDEQYF

size: -
V: TRBV5-1
D: -
length: 13
J: TRBJ1-2
DNA: TGCGCCAGCAGCTTGGGCGGGGGAGATAGCTACACCTTC
CDR3: CASSLGGGDSYTF

size: -
V: TRBV7-2
D: TRBD1
length: 16
J: TRBJ2-2
DNA: TGTGCCAGCAGCTTGCAGGGGGCATCGAACACCGGGGAGCTGTTTTTT
CDR3: CASSLQGASNTGELFF

size: -
V: TRBV7-9
D: TRBD1
length: 12
J: TRBJ1-5
DNA: TGTGCCAGCAGCTTTGGACAGGGCGCTCAGCATTTT
CDR3: CASSFGQGAQHF

size: -
V: TRBV4-2
D: -
length: 14
J: TRBJ2-2
DNA: TGTGCCAGCGGCGGACAGATGAACACCGGGGAGCTGTTTTTT
CDR3: CASGGQMNTGELFF

size: -
V: TRBV7-6
D: -
length: 14
J: TRBJ2-3
DNA: TGTGCCAGCAGCTCCGGAGCTGCACCAGATACGCAGTATTTT
CDR3: CASSSGAAPDTQYF

size: -
V: TRBV5-1
D: -
length: 15
J: TRBJ2-1
DNA: TGCGCCAGCAGCTTGGATGGCGGCTTCGGCAATGAGCAGTTCTTC
CDR3: CASSLDGGFGNEQFF

size: -
V: TRBV29-1
D: TRBD1
length: 14
J: TRBJ1-1
DNA: TGCAGCGTCGCCGGGACAGGGATGTACACTGAAGCTTTCTTT
CDR3: CSVAGTGMYTEAFF

size: -
V: TRBV2
D: TRBD1
length: 15
J: TRBJ1-5
DNA: TGTGCCAGCAGTCCGGACAGGGGAAGGGATCAGCCCCAGCATTTT
CDR3: CASSPDRGRDQPQHF

size: -
V: TRBV10-1
D: TRBD1
length: 13
J: TRBJ2-3
DNA: TGCGCCAGTTCCGGGACAGGGGCAGATACGCAGTATTTT
CDR3: CASSGTGADTQYF

size: -
V: TRBV5-1
D: -
length: 14
J: TRBJ1-5
DNA: TGCGCCAGCAGCTTGGGCCTAGGCAATCAGCCCCAGCATTTT
CDR3: CASSLGLGNQPQHF

size: -
V: TRBV30
D: -
length: 13
J: TRBJ2-3
DNA: TGTGCCTGCCCAGGGACTTTCACAGATACGCAGTATTTT
CDR3: CACPGTFTDTQYF

size: -
V: TRBV7-8
D: TRBD1
length: 15
J: TRBJ1-2
DNA: TGTGCCAGCAGCCTCAAAGGGGGCGAGGACTATGGCTACACCTTC
CDR3: CASSLKGGEDYGYTF

size: many
V: TRBV5-6
D: TRBD1
length: 15
J: TRBJ1-4
DNA: TGTGCCAGCAGCGGTACAGGGGGAACTAATGAAAAACTGTTTTTT
CDR3: CASSGTGGTNEKLFF

size: -
V: TRBV20-1
D: -
length: 10
J: TRBJ1-2
DNA: TGCAGTGCAGGCGAGGGAGGCTACACCTTC
CDR3: CSAGEGGYTF

size: -
V: TRBV5-1
D: TRBD1
length: 15
J: TRBJ2-7
DNA: TGCGCCAGCAGCTTGGGAGGGACAGGGGCCTACGAGCAGTACTTC
CDR3: CASSLGGTGAYEQYF

size: few
V: TRBV28
D: -
length: 15
J: TRBJ1-1
DNA: TGTGCCAGCAGTCCGCCTTTTGTGGGGGGCACTGAAGCTTTCTTT
CDR3: CASSPPFVGGTEAFF

size: few
V: TRBV29-1
D: TRBD1
length: 14
J: TRBJ2-5
DNA: TGCAGCGTCACTACAGGGGGTACGATGGAGACCCAGTACTTC
CDR3: CSVTTGGTMETQYF

size: few
V: TRBV11-2
D: -
length: 13
J: TRBJ2-1
DNA: TGTGCCAGCAGCTTGGCCTCCTACAATGAGCAGTTCTTC
CDR3: CASSLASYNEQFF

size: -
V: TRBV7-9
D: TRBD2
length: 12
J: TRBJ2-7
DNA: TGTGCCAGCAGCCCGGGAGGATACGAGCAGTACTTC
CDR3: CASSPGGYEQYF

size: -
V: TRBV28
D: -
length: 15
J: TRBJ1-6
DNA: TGTGCCAGCAGTTTACGGCAGGGGAAGAATTCACCCCTCCACTTT
CDR3: CASSLRQGKNSPLHF

size: -
V: TRBV5-1
D: -
length: 14
J: TRBJ2-7
DNA: TGCGCCAGCAGCTTTCAGGGCCCTCCAGACGAGCAGTACTTC
CDR3: CASSFQGPPDEQYF

size: -
V: TRBV9
D: TRBD2
length: 17
J: TRBJ2-3
DNA: TGTGCCAGCACCCAGGGGGTTAGCGGGGGTCATTTGGGGACGCAGTATTTT
CDR3: CASTQGVSGGHLGTQYF

size: -
V: TRBV18
D: -
length: 15
J: TRBJ2-3
DNA: TGTGCCAGCTCAGCGACCCTAGAGTTCGCAGATACGCAGTATTTT
CDR3: CASSATLEFADTQYF

size: few
V: TRBV7-9
D: TRBD2
length: 16
J: TRBJ2-5
DNA: TGTGCCAGCAGCTTTTGGACTAGCGGGGGGGGAGAGACCCAGTACTTC
CDR3: CASSFWTSGGGETQYF

size: -
V: TRBV4-3
D: -
length: 13
J: TRBJ1-2
DNA: TGCGCCAGCAGCCAAGGGGAGGACGGGGGCTACACCTTC
CDR3: CASSQGEDGGYTF

size: -
V: TRBV7-9
D: TRBD1
length: 15
J: TRBJ2-5
DNA: TGTGCCAGCAGCGTGGGACAGGGCACACAAGAGACCCAGTACTTC
CDR3: CASSVGQGTQETQYF

size: -
V: TRBV12-2
D: -
length: 15
J: TRBJ2-4
DNA: TGTGCAAGTCGATTCCCCAGGGTAGCCAAAAACATTCAGTACTTC
CDR3: CASRFPRVAKNIQYF

size: -
V: TRBV6-5
D: TRBD1
length: 15
J: TRBJ2-7
DNA: TGTGCCAGCAGTTACTCGCCTGACAGGGGCTACGAGCAGTACTTC
CDR3: CASSYSPDRGYEQYF

size: -
V: TRBV6-5
D: TRBD1
length: 13
J: TRBJ1-5
DNA: TGTGCCAGCAGTAGGACAGGGGCACAGCCCCAGCATTTT
CDR3: CASSRTGAQPQHF

size: -
V: TRBV4-3
D: TRBD1
length: 15
J: TRBJ2-1
DNA: TGCGCCAGCAGCCGAGGGACAGGGGTTTTAGGTGAGCAGTTCTTC
CDR3: CASSRGTGVLGEQFF

size: -
V: TRBV9
D: TRBD1
length: 14
J: TRBJ1-1
DNA: TGTGCCAGCAGCGGGCGGACAGGGGGCACTGAAGCTTTCTTT
CDR3: CASSGRTGGTEAFF

size: -
V: TRBV7-9
D: -
length: 11
J: TRBJ2-7
DNA: TGTGCCAGCAGCCCCGTCCGCGAGCAGTACTTC
CDR3: CASSPVREQYF

size: few
V: TRBV4-1
D: TRBD2
length: 16
J: TRBJ2-7
DNA: TGCGCCAGCACGGACGTTTTAGGGACTAGCGGGGACGAGCAGTACTTC
CDR3: CASTDVLGTSGDEQYF

size: few
V: TRBV5-4
D: TRBD1
length: 15
J: TRBJ1-1
DNA: TGTGCCAGCAGCCTTACAGGGGCGACAGACACTGAAGCTTTCTTT
CDR3: CASSLTGATDTEAFF

size: -
V: TRBV27
D: TRBD1
length: 13
J: TRBJ2-7
DNA: TGTGCCAGCAGTCAGACAGGGGACTACGAGCAGTACTTC
CDR3: CASSQTGDYEQYF

size: -
V: TRBV7-9
D: TRBD2
length: 16
J: TRBJ2-5
DNA: TGTGCCAGCAGCTCACCTAGCGGGAGGGCCGTGGAGACCCAGTACTTC
CDR3: CASSSPSGRAVETQYF

size: -
V: TRBV5-1
D: TRBD2
length: 15
J: TRBJ2-5
DNA: TGCGCCAGCAGCTTGGTTAGCGGGGGGGAAGAGACCCAGTACTTC
CDR3: CASSLVSGGEETQYF

size: -
V: TRBV7-9
D: TRBD2
length: 14
J: TRBJ2-5
DNA: TGTGCCAGCAGCTCCACCGGGGGGGCAGAGACCCAGTACTTC
CDR3: CASSSTGGAETQYF